The rows below give T cell receptor beta chains drawn from one sample of a study of control samples from healthy donors and cancer patients. Profiled with immunoSEQ multiplex PCR; TCRdb holds only in-frame clones, not every one. This sample yields approximately 230,000 clones, of which about 80% are seen a single time; more than 10% belongs to the top ten. The sample taken for sequencing was PBMCs. These receptors all come from a woman aged 55-69 years with lung cancer. Both conserved end residues are part of each CDR3. The D gene is left open where the match is weak. Size is omitted from some rows. Given values are once, few, many or a class for expanded clones.

v_call	clone_size	d_call	cdr3_length	j_call	cdr3_nt	cdr3_aa
TRBV28	-	-	13	TRBJ2-1	TGTGCCAGCAAGGGCGGGAACTACAATGAGCAGTTCTTC	CASKGGNYNEQFF
TRBV11-3	once	-	12	TRBJ2-7	TGTGCCAGCAGCTTAGATAGGAACGAGCAGTACTTC	CASSLDRNEQYF
TRBV10-3	once	-	15	TRBJ1-1	TGTGCCATCAGTGAGTACGGGAGCAGGAACGCTGAAGCTTTCTTT	CAISEYGSRNAEAFF
TRBV19	-	-	13	TRBJ1-3	TGTGCCAGTAGTCCGGAGCCCGGCAACACCATATATTTT	CASSPEPGNTIYF
TRBV9	-	-	16	TRBJ1-1	TGTGCCAGCAGCGTAGGACCGGGGGGCGTCAACACTGAAGCTTTCTTT	CASSVGPGGVNTEAFF
TRBV30	once	TRBD2	15	TRBJ2-1	TGTGCCTGGAGTGAGGGGACGGGGGGAAACAATGAGCAGTTCTTC	CAWSEGTGGNNEQFF
TRBV2	-	-	14	TRBJ1-5	TGTGCCAGCAGGGGGACGTATAGCAATCAGCCCCAGCATTTT	CASRGTYSNQPQHF
TRBV6-5	-	-	13	TRBJ1-1	TGTGCCGGCAGCGGGGGATTCGGGGTTCAAGGTTTCTTT	CAGSGGFGVQGFF
TRBV2	-	-	12	TRBJ2-7	TGTGCCAGCAGTGAAATGAGATACGAGCAGTACTTC	CASSEMRYEQYF
TRBV2	-	-	15	TRBJ2-3	TGTGCCAGCAGGCCATTGGGGACTGCCACAGATACGCAGTATTTT	CASRPLGTATDTQYF
TRBV2	once	-	13	TRBJ1-2	TGTGCCAGCAGCCCCAGGGAGAACTATGGCTACACCTTC	CASSPRENYGYTF
TRBV5-1	-	-	15	TRBJ1-2	TGCGCCAGCAGCTTGGCGGGGGGCTCTAACTATGGCTACACCTTC	CASSLAGGSNYGYTF
TRBV2	-	-	14	TRBJ2-1	TGTGCCAGCAGTGAAGGGTCACTAGTCAATGAGCAGTTCTTC	CASSEGSLVNEQFF
TRBV30	-	-	15	TRBJ1-5	TGTGCCTGGAGTGTTGGGTCCCCCAGCAATCAGCCCCAGCATTTT	CAWSVGSPSNQPQHF
TRBV9	-	TRBD1	17	TRBJ2-1	TGTGCCAGCAGCGTAGGTACAGGGGGCTCAGGTACGGATGAGCAGTTCTTC	CASSVGTGGSGTDEQFF
TRBV10-3	-	-	13	TRBJ1-2	TGTGCCATCAGTGAGTCGGTCAGTAGCGGCTACACCTTC	CAISESVSSGYTF
TRBV3-1/TRBV3-2	-	-	13	TRBJ1-1	TGTGCCAGCAGCTTCCACGGGCCAGCTGAAGCTTTCTTT	CASSFHGPAEAFF
TRBV27	-	-	14	TRBJ2-1	TGTGCCAGCAGATACGGGACAATCTACAATGAGCAGTTCTTC	CASRYGTIYNEQFF
TRBV5-4	-	-	13	TRBJ1-1	TGTGCCAGCAGCTTGGCTATGTCGGACACCCCGCTTTTC	CASSLAMSDTPLF
TRBV7-8	-	TRBD1	16	TRBJ1-1	TGTGCCAGCAGCTTAGGCGACAGGGGGCTGGGGACTGAAGCTTTCTTT	CASSLGDRGLGTEAFF
TRBV7-9	few	TRBD1	14	TRBJ1-2	TGTGCCAGCAGCTTACAGGGGGCAGGCAATGGCTACACCTTC	CASSLQGAGNGYTF
TRBV19	-	TRBD1	16	TRBJ2-1	TGTGCCAGTAGTATAACGGGACAGGGATCCTACAATGAGCAGTTCTTC	CASSITGQGSYNEQFF
TRBV18	once	-	14	TRBJ2-3	TGTGCCAGCTCACCAGGGTCTCTTAGAGATACGCAGTATTTT	CASSPGSLRDTQYF
TRBV5-5	once	-	16	TRBJ2-2	TGTGCCAGCAGCTTGGCTTCCGGGGGTAACACCGGGGAGCTGTTTTTT	CASSLASGGNTGELFF
TRBV15	-	-	17	TRBJ1-4	TGTGCCACCAGCAGAGCCGCTAGGGGAGTACCGAATGAAAAACTGTTTTTT	CATSRAARGVPNEKLFF
TRBV5-1	-	-	13	TRBJ2-7	TGCGCCAGCAGTGAACGGACTTCCTACGAGCAGTACTTC	CASSERTSYEQYF
TRBV6-5	-	-	14	TRBJ2-7	TGTGCCAGCGGAAGGGCTTTCGGGCCCTACGAGCAGTACTTC	CASGRAFGPYEQYF
TRBV9	once	-	15	TRBJ2-5	TGTGCCAGCAGCGTTGCCACAGGTTACCAAGAGACCCAGTACTTC	CASSVATGYQETQYF
TRBV3-1/TRBV3-2	few	TRBD1	14	TRBJ2-7	TGTGCCAGCAGCCAACGAACAGGGGGCTACGAGCAGTACTTC	CASSQRTGGYEQYF
TRBV19	-	TRBD2	13	TRBJ2-1	TGTGCCAGTAGGCAGCGGGAGGGCCTTTACCAGTTCTTC	CASRQREGLYQFF
TRBV9	-	-	15	TRBJ2-3	TGTGCCAGCACTCGGGGCTTACCTAGCACAGATACGCAGTATTTT	CASTRGLPSTDTQYF
TRBV5-1	-	-	13	TRBJ1-1	TGCGCCAGCAGCTTCTCCATGAACACTGAAGCTTTCTTT	CASSFSMNTEAFF
TRBV12-3/TRBV12-4	-	-	13	TRBJ1-1	TGTGCCAGCAGTTTTCAGAGGAACACTGAAGCTTTCTTT	CASSFQRNTEAFF
TRBV3-1/TRBV3-2	-	TRBD1	13	TRBJ1-2	TGTGCCAGCAGCCCCAGGACAGGGAATGGCTACACCTTC	CASSPRTGNGYTF
TRBV19	-	TRBD1	16	TRBJ1-1	TGTGCCAGTAGCAAAATACCGGGACAGGGAAACACTGAAGCTTTCTTT	CASSKIPGQGNTEAFF
TRBV5-4	-	-	16	TRBJ1-1	TGTGCCAGCAGCCCGGGGGGGACCATGATGAACACTGAAGCTTTCTTT	CASSPGGTMMNTEAFF
TRBV20-1	-	TRBD2	14	TRBJ2-1	TGCAGTGCTAGTGGCCTAGCGGGGACCAATGAGCAGTTCTTC	CSASGLAGTNEQFF
TRBV11-3	-	-	13	TRBJ2-2	TGTGCCAGCGGGGGAACGAACACCGGGGAGCTGTTTTTT	CASGGTNTGELFF